One and the same sample provided the 32 T cell receptor beta chains below, sequenced in a study of long-term antiretroviral therapy in people with HIV. Runs used v3.0 of the immunoSEQ assay and were done at survey level. Measured with immunoSEQ multiplex PCR; TCRdb has only the in-frame clones, and not every one. This sample has roughly 15,000 clones, with roughly 80% found just once. Sequenced here: unsorted PBMCs, sampled 0.1 years after starting antiretroviral therapy. The receptors come from a man aged 18 to 29 with HIV.

This sequence joins TRBV5-1 and TRBJ2-7; possibly TRBD2 for D (5 bases). Germline CDR1 reads SGHRS; CDR2 reads YFSETQ. V was trimmed by 4 bases and J by 2 bases, leaving 13 bases between them. This CDR3 has 14 residues. CDR3 in amino acids: CASSDRPGTYEQYF. Here the CDR3 DNA reads TGCGCCAGCAGCGACCGCCCGGGGACCTACGAGCAGTACTTC.

This clone was counted between two and nine times. V gene TRBV14 combines with J gene TRBJ1-2, with 10 bases fitting TRBD1. From germline, CDR1 is SGHDN and CDR2 FVKESK. The ends lost 8 bases at V and 7 bases at J; junction bases unmatched: 7. This CDR3 comprises 13 residues. CDR3: CASYGTGAGGYTF. The DNA of the CDR3 is TGTGCCAGCTATGGGACAGGGGCAGGTGGCTACACCTTC.

This clone is a singleton in its sample. This sequence joins TRBV7-9 and TRBJ2-4, with D perhaps TRBD2 (6 bases). The CDR3 contains 15 residues. Germline CDR1 is SEHNR and CDR2 is FQNEAQ (reference sequence). V was shortened by 5 bases and J by 0 bases, with 11 bases between the two germline ends. The DNA for the CDR3 is TGTGCCAGCAGCACGCCGGGACTAGCCAAAAACATTCAGTACTTC. It codes for CASSTPGLAKNIQYF.

In this sample, this clone turned up a few times. The CDR3 loop reads CASSVPSSDSLMSIGELFF. In DNA form, the CDR3 reads TGTGCCAGCAGCGTGCCATCTTCGGACAGCCTAATGAGTATCGGGGAGCTGTTTTTT. The chain employs TRBV9 and TRBJ2-2, with a possible D match to TRBD1 (6 bases). Trimming removed 2 bases at V and 7 bases at J, with 27 bases between. Germline V gene lookup returns CDR1 SGDLS and CDR2 YYNGEE. The CDR3 covers 19 residues.

The chain joins TRBV10-2 to TRBJ2-5, with 12 nucleotides matching TRBD2. This CDR3 comprises 15 residues. Trimming cost V 8 bases and J 7 bases; bases outside gene matches: 11. CDR1 WSHSY and CDR2 SAAADI come from the germline V gene. As DNA, the CDR3 is TGCGCCAGCTCCGCCTCTAGCGGGGGGGCCGGGACCCAGTACTTC. It is translated as CASSASSGGAGTQYF.

The chain employs TRBV27 and TRBJ2-1; 9 bases align to TRBD2. Trimming cost V 4 bases and J 0 bases; bases outside gene matches: 7. The CDR3 has 17 residues. Germline V gives CDR1 MNHEY, CDR2 SMNVEV (reference sequence). CDR3: CASSSPWTSDSYNEQFF. In nucleotides, the CDR3 is TGTGCCAGCAGTTCCCCCTGGACTAGCGACTCCTACAATGAGCAGTTCTTC.

The rearrangement joins TRBV12-5 to TRBJ2-7; 11 bases align to TRBD1. CDR1 is LGHNT and CDR2 is FRNRAP in the germline V gene. Trimming took 2 bases from V and 5 from J; bases not matched to a gene: 5. The CDR3 contains 15 residues. The CDR3 nucleotides read TGTGCTAGTGGTTTGCCGGGACAGGGGGTCCACGAGCAGTACTTC. This sequence encodes CASGLPGQGVHEQYF.

The rearrangement joins TRBV6-5 to TRBJ1-3, with D unresolved. This CDR3 contains 12 residues. Looked up from germline, CDR1 is MNHEY and CDR2 is SVGAGI. The germline V and J ends were trimmed by 8 bases and 1 base, with 6 bases remaining between them. The CDR3 sequence: CASVGSGNTIYF. CDR3 nucleotide sequence: TGTGCCAGCGTCGGGTCTGGAAACACCATATATTTT.

The chain uses TRBV5-1 and TRBJ2-2; D perhaps matches TRBD1 (5 bases). V was trimmed by 0 bases and J by 7 bases, leaving 13 bases between them. In germline, CDR1 is SGHRS, CDR2 YFSETQ. The CDR3 has 15 amino acids. The CDR3 DNA sequence: TGCGCCAGCAGCTTGGGGCAGGGAAATGGCGGGGAGCTGTTTTTT. Translating gives CASSLGQGNGGELFF.

The rearrangement joins TRBV6-1 to TRBJ2-7; D perhaps matches TRBD1 (6 bases). CDR3 length equals 15 residues. V shed 2 bases and J shed 3 bases, with 14 bases lying between them. Looked up from germline, CDR1 is MNHNS and CDR2 is SASEGT. The CDR3 nucleotides read TGTGCCAGCAGTGAATTCGTGGACAGACGCTACGAGCAGTACTTC. This codes for CASSEFVDRRYEQYF.

CDR3 DNA sequence: TGTGCCAGCAGTCCCAGCGAGGGTGAAGCTTTCTTT. Protein product: CASSPSEGEAFF. The chain has TRBV27 and TRBJ1-1; D is undetermined. V was clipped by 5 bases and J by 7 bases, with 11 bases between them. CDR3 size: 12 residues. In germline, CDR1 is MNHEY, CDR2 SMNVEV (reference sequence).

The chain couples TRBV6-5 to TRBJ2-7; TRBD2 aligns across 9 bases. CDR3 length: 15 amino acids. V gave up 6 bases and J gave up 5 bases; unmatched junction bases: 11. CDR1 and CDR2 (germline): MNHEY, SVGAGI. CDR3 sequence: CASSPPAGGPDEQYF. CDR3 coding DNA: TGTGCCAGCAGCCCCCCTGCGGGAGGGCCAGACGAGCAGTACTTC.

This clone was observed a handful of times. The V gene is TRBV7-9, the J gene TRBJ1-1, with D uncertain. The germline V and J ends were trimmed by 10 bases and 4 bases, with 16 bases remaining between them. This CDR3 is built from 13 residues. CDR1 is SEHNR, CDR2 FQNEAQ, per germline (reference sequence). The CDR3 nucleotides read TGTGCCACCGGGCCAGGATTGGGCACTGAAGCTTTCTTT. Protein: CATGPGLGTEAFF.

The chain is built from TRBV11-3 and TRBJ2-1, with a possible D match to TRBD1 (6 bases). V was pared by 5 bases and J by 8 bases, with 19 bases between. Germline V lookup: CDR1 SGHNT, CDR2 YENEEA. This CDR3 is built from 15 residues. This CDR3 reads CASSPSHRQEDEQFF. The CDR3 region has the DNA TGTGCCAGCAGCCCGAGCCACAGACAGGAGGATGAGCAGTTCTTC.

V usage is TRBV12-5 and J usage is TRBJ2-7, with D possibly being TRBD1 (5 bases). The CDR3 totals 12 residues. Germline CDR1 reads LGHNT; CDR2 reads FRNRAP. The V gene lost 1 base and the J gene lost 7 bases, with 8 bases spanning the gap. In DNA, the CDR3 is TGTGCTAGTGGTTTGGGGCAGGGAGAGCAGTACTTC. It yields the protein CASGLGQGEQYF.

This rearrangement joins TRBV5-6 to TRBJ1-2; a possible D gene is TRBD1 (6 bases). This CDR3 comprises 13 residues. Trimming cost V 9 bases and J 2 bases, with 14 bases left between them. Germline-derived CDR1 and CDR2 are SGHDT and YYEEEE. CDR3 coding DNA: TGTGCCACAACGGCCCAGGGGAACTATGGCTACACCTTC. It specifies CATTAQGNYGYTF.

The rearrangement links TRBV11-2 to TRBJ2-3; D is possibly TRBD1 (5 bases). CDR1 and CDR2 (germline): SGHAT, FQNNGV. V lost 3 bases and J lost 6, with 10 bases in between. This CDR3 comprises 13 residues. CDR3 amino acids: CASSFNTGDTQYF. CDR3 nucleotides: TGTGCCAGCAGCTTCAATACAGGTGATACGCAGTATTTT. The full variable domain, its missing parts supplied by reference TRBV11-2 and TRBJ2-3, is EAGVAQSPRYKIIEKRQSVAFWCNPISGHATLYWYQQILGQGPKLLIQFQNNGVVDDSQLPKDRFSAERLKGVDSTLKIQPAKLEDSAVYLCASSFNTGDTQYFGPGTRLTVL.

The rearrangement uses TRBV5-4 and TRBJ2-1, with 11 bases identical to TRBD2. CDR1 and CDR2 (germline): SGHNT, YYREEE (reference sequence). The CDR3 consists of 15 residues. J gave up 7 bases and V 4 bases, and 7 bases lay outside the gene matches. The CDR3 region has the DNA TGTGCCAGCAGCCCCTGGGTAGCGGGAGGGAATGAGCAGTTCTTC. Translating gives CASSPWVAGGNEQFF.

The chain employs TRBV2 and TRBJ2-7; 9 nucleotides agree with TRBD2. The CDR3 totals 15 residues. The germline CDR1 and CDR2 sequences are SNHLY and FYNNEI. V gave up 2 bases and J gave up 3 bases; unmatched junction bases: 5. The CDR3 loop is CASSESELAGYEQYF. CDR3 in DNA: TGTGCCAGCAGTGAATCTGAACTAGCGGGCTACGAGCAGTACTTC. The variable domain in full, completed from reference TRBV2 and TRBJ2-7, reads EPEVTQTPSHQVTQMGQEVILRCVPISNHLYFYWYRQILGQKVEFLVSFYNNEISEKSEIFDDQFSVERPDGSNFTLKIRSTKLEDSAMYFCASSESELAGYEQYFGPGTRLTVT.

The J gene is TRBJ2-7, the V gene TRBV2; D is unresolved. Trimming left V 4 bases short and J 4 bases short, with 2 bases between. CDR3 size: 10 residues. Germline lookup yields CDR1 SNHLY and CDR2 FYNNEI. CDR3 region: CASSAYEQYF. CDR3 coding DNA: TGTGCCAGCAGTGCATACGAGCAGTACTTC.

The chain couples TRBV2 to TRBJ1-5; D is undetermined. From germline, CDR1 is SNHLY and CDR2 FYNNEI. The CDR3 totals 13 residues. The V end was cut by 3 bases, the J end by 7 bases, with 10 bases between. Here the CDR3 DNA reads TGTGCCAGCAGTGACGCGATAGAACAGCCCCAGCATTTT. This codes for CASSDAIEQPQHF.

As concerns this clone: The sample carries other DNA sequences with the same CDR3. V gene TRBV4-1 combines with J gene TRBJ2-7; TRBD2 aligns across 8 bases. The ends lost 4 bases at V and 1 base at J; junction bases unmatched: 3. The CDR3 has 14 amino acids. CDR1 and CDR2 from the germline V gene are MGHRA and YSYEKL. CDR3 nucleotides: TGCGCCAGCAGCCTGGGACTAGGGTCCTACGAGCAGTACTTC. This gives the protein CASSLGLGSYEQYF.

V and J are TRBV5-1 and TRBJ1-4, with D tentatively TRBD1 (6 bases). V gave up 2 bases and J gave up 4 bases, with 15 bases separating them. This CDR3 has 16 residues. Germline-derived CDR1 and CDR2 are SGHRS and YFSETQ. CDR3 DNA sequence: TGCGCCAGCAGCTTAACCGGGACACGGAATAATGAAAAACTGTTTTTT. Translated: CASSLTGTRNNEKLFF. Full variable domain (missing parts from reference TRBV5-1 and TRBJ1-4): KAGVTQTPRYLIKTRGQQVTLSCSPISGHRSVSWYQQTPGQGLQFLFEYFSETQRNKGNFPGRFSGRQFSNSRSEMNVSTLELGDSALYLCASSLTGTRNNEKLFFGSGTQLSVL.

The rearrangement uses TRBV19 and TRBJ2-3, with no clear D. Trimming took 6 bases from V and 0 from J, leaving 10 bases between them. The CDR3 has 14 residues. Germline assignment: CDR1 LNHDA and CDR2 SQIVND (reference sequence). CDR3 coding DNA: TGTGCCAGTAGAGTTAGGCCAAGCACAGATACGCAGTATTTT. This encodes CASRVRPSTDTQYF.

The genes are TRBV4-1 and TRBJ1-3; D gene uncertain. The CDR3 consists of 15 residues. Germline CDR1 reads MGHRA; CDR2 reads YSYEKL. V gave up 4 bases and J gave up 0 bases, with 10 bases separating them. CDR3 nucleotides: TGCGCCAGCAGCCCCTGGGAGAGCTCTGGAAACACCATATATTTT. Protein: CASSPWESSGNTIYF.

The chain has TRBV14 and TRBJ1-1; tentative D call: TRBD1 (5 bases). V lost 2 bases and J 11 bases, leaving 12 bases between the germline ends. Germline CDR1 is SGHDN and CDR2 is FVKESK. This CDR3 has 12 amino acids. CDR3 residues: CASSQWRGNAFF. As DNA, the CDR3 is TGTGCCAGCAGCCAATGGCGGGGGAATGCTTTCTTT.

CDR3 in DNA: TGTGCCAGCAGCCAAGGGGTCAGGGGACAGGGGAACACTGAAGCTTTCTTT. Amino acids: CASSQGVRGQGNTEAFF. The chain employs TRBV4-2 and TRBJ1-1; 9 bases fit TRBD1. The CDR3 covers 17 residues. Germline CDR1 and CDR2: LGHNA and YNFKEQ. Trimming cost V 1 base and J 1 base; bases outside gene matches: 7.

This chain joins TRBV18 and TRBJ1-5; 8 nucleotides line up with TRBD1. CDR1 and CDR2 (germline): KGHSH, LQKENI. Losses at the gene ends were 3 bases for V and 3 bases for J; bases not matched to a gene: 4. The CDR3 totals 15 residues. The CDR3: CASSPDRDINQPQHF. The CDR3 nucleotides are TGTGCCAGCTCACCGGACAGGGATATCAATCAGCCCCAGCATTTT. The entire variable domain, with the rest obtained from reference TRBV18 and TRBJ1-5, is as follows: NAGVMQNPRHLVRRRGQEARLRCSPMKGHSHVYWYRQLPEEGLKFMVYLQKENIIDESGMPKERFSAEFPKEGPSILRIQQVVRGDSAAYFCASSPDRDINQPQHFGDGTRLSIL.

The chain uses TRBV4-3 and TRBJ1-2; 7 bases agree with TRBD1. Germline loops: CDR1 LGHNA, CDR2 YSLEER. After removal of 1 base from V and 8 bases from J, the junction contained 10 bases not matched to a gene. The CDR3 runs to 15 residues. Here the CDR3 reads CASSQGSADRVGYTF. CDR3 DNA sequence: TGCGCCAGCAGCCAAGGATCCGCCGACAGGGTCGGCTACACCTTC.

This clone appeared a few times. V gene TRBV7-2 combines with J gene TRBJ2-7; possible D gene TRBD1, 6 bases. In germline, CDR1 is SGHTA, CDR2 FQGNSA. V shed 1 base and J shed 3 bases, with 10 bases lying between them. CDR3 length equals 14 residues. CDR3 in amino acids: CASSLVATGYEQYF. The CDR3 DNA reads as TGTGCCAGCAGCTTAGTAGCGACAGGCTACGAGCAGTACTTC.

J is TRBJ2-7 and V is TRBV18; the match to TRBD2 covers 9 bases. The CDR3 contains 15 residues. CDR1 and CDR2 from the germline V gene are KGHSH and LQKENI. The junction had 3 bases not matched to a gene; V was cut back by 3 bases and J by 0 bases. CDR3 in amino acids: CASSPSGGSSYEQYF. CDR3 DNA: TGTGCCAGCTCACCTAGCGGGGGCAGCTCCTACGAGCAGTACTTC.

This clone was seen just once. The V gene is TRBV29-1, the J gene TRBJ2-5; 10 bases are a match to TRBD1. V shed 1 base and J 4 bases; nucleotides not matched to a gene: 18. Germline loops: CDR1 SQVTM, CDR2 ANQGSEA. The CDR3 is 19 residues long. CDR3 protein: CSVEGSFSGTGEFGETQYF. CDR3 coding DNA: TGCAGCGTTGAAGGTAGCTTCAGCGGGACAGGGGAGTTCGGAGAGACCCAGTACTTC.